The clone carrying this T cell receptor beta chain was observed a single time. This sample is part of a study of technical replicates of blood from several donors. Repertoires were generated with immunoSEQ multiplex PCR, while TCRdb's copy carries only in-frame clones and drops some. The sample comprises 65,000 to 85,000 clones, 95% to 98% of which are singletons, and roughly 0.34% rests with the top ten. The germline V gene has CDR1 LGHNA and CDR2 YSLEER. The germline V and J ends were trimmed by 0 bases and 5 bases, with 13 bases remaining between them. This CDR3 contains 16 residues. The receptor was isolated from a human donor in good health. Sequences were obtained from T cells isolated from PBMCs. V gene TRBV4-3 combines with J gene TRBJ2-2, with unresolved D. The DNA of the CDR3 is TGCGCCAGCAGCCAAGAACGGTCAGGAATGACCGGGGAGCTGTTTTTT. It specifies CASSQERSGMTGELFF.